Presented here are 3 T cell receptor beta chains from one specimen sequenced in a study of blood T cell repertoires in COVID-19. The repertoire was sequenced with immunoSEQ multiplex PCR; TCRdb's copy has only in-frame clones and lacks some. The sample contains 250,000 to 350,000 clones, about nine tenths of which appear only once. The sequenced material came from peripheral blood. The source of these receptors is a woman between 50 and 59 years old who had recovered from COVID-19.

The genes are TRBV10-3 and TRBJ1-6; 8 bases align to TRBD1. CDR1 is ENHRY and CDR2 is SYGVKD in the germline V gene. This CDR3 contains 16 residues. V trimming: 5 bases; J trimming: 9 bases; junction bases outside the gene matches: 12. The CDR3 DNA reads TGTGCCATCAGTCCCAGGGACAGGTCTACGGGTTCACCCCTCCACTTT. Protein sequence: CAISPRDRSTGSPLHF.

This clone was recorded only once. Other nucleotide sequences in the sample specify the same CDR3. V usage is TRBV19 and J usage is TRBJ2-7, with TRBD1 matching over 11 bases. In germline, CDR1 is LNHDA, CDR2 SQIVND (reference sequence). CDR3 length: 14 residues. V lost 6 bases and J lost 4; bases outside the gene matches: 5. The CDR3 spells CASSRTGGSYEQYF. CDR3 nucleotides: TGTGCCAGTAGCAGGACAGGGGGCAGTTACGAGCAGTACTTC.

The chain uses TRBV28 and TRBJ2-7; no firm D call. The CDR3 has 14 amino acids. CDR1 is MDHEN, CDR2 SYDVKM, per germline. The ends were cut back, 8 bases at V and 2 bases at J, with 16 bases in the middle. In DNA form, the CDR3 reads TGTGCCAGCGGTCGAGGTACTCCTACCTACGAGCAGTACTTC. It yields the protein CASGRGTPTYEQYF.